These 24 T cell receptor beta chains were sequenced from one sample in a study of blood T cell repertoires in COVID-19. Assay used: immunoSEQ multiplex PCR; TCRdb lists only in-frame clones, some missing. The profile shows approximately 280,000 clones, 70% to 90% of them singletons. Sample: peripheral blood. Receptors were obtained from a woman between 55 and 75 years old with acute or convalescent COVID-19.

The chain employs TRBV5-1 and TRBJ2-1, with D possibly being TRBD1 (5 bases). Germline V gene lookup returns CDR1 SGHRS and CDR2 YFSETQ. Trimming took off 4 bases at V and 4 bases at J, with 9 bases between the two ends. The CDR3 spans 13 residues. CDR3 loop: CASSPQGYNEQFF. The CDR3 nucleotides read TGCGCCAGCAGCCCCCAGGGTTACAATGAGCAGTTCTTC.

This clone was picked up one time. V is TRBV18 and J is TRBJ2-1; D unresolved. The CDR3 totals 14 residues. CDR1 and CDR2 (germline): KGHSH, LQKENI. The V end was cut by 3 bases, the J end by 9 bases, with 15 bases between. The CDR3 DNA is TGTGCCAGCTCACCTGGAGAGTTGGAAGCTGAGCAGTTCTTC. Translating gives CASSPGELEAEQFF.

The chain has TRBV5-4 and TRBJ1-6; possible D gene TRBD1, 6 bases. Germline CDR1 SGHNT, CDR2 YYREEE (reference sequence). Trimming left V 4 bases short and J 5 bases short, with 16 bases between. This CDR3 region has 16 residues. The CDR3: CASSPGAGVNNSPLHF. The CDR3 DNA reads TGTGCCAGCAGCCCCGGGGCAGGGGTTAATAATTCACCCCTCCACTTT.

The table lists this clone with a count of one. This chain links TRBV5-8 with TRBJ2-1; no clear D. Deletions cut 0 bases from V and 9 bases from J, with 10 bases between. This CDR3 is 13 amino acids long. Germline V gene sequence: CDR1 SGHTS, CDR2 YDEGEE. This chain's CDR3 is CASSLAPGGEQFF. CDR3 DNA sequence: TGTGCCAGCAGCTTGGCCCCAGGTGGTGAGCAGTTCTTC.

The rearrangement links TRBV4-3 to TRBJ2-1, with 10 positions matching TRBD1. V lost 4 bases, J lost 5 bases, and 8 bases stayed unmatched. This CDR3 has 16 residues. The germline gives CDR1 LGHNA, CDR2 YSLEER. CDR3 sequence (DNA): TGCGCCAGCAGCCCTCAGGGGGACAGGGGAAACAATGAGCAGTTCTTC. Encoded protein: CASSPQGDRGNNEQFF.

J is TRBJ1-1 and V is TRBV6-1, with D unresolved. Trimming left V 0 bases short and J 10 bases short, with 15 bases between. CDR1 MNHNS and CDR2 SASEGT come from the germline V gene. This CDR3 region has 14 residues. This chain's CDR3 is CASSEARAAPRAFF. The CDR3 bases are TGTGCCAGCAGTGAAGCGCGGGCAGCCCCCCGAGCTTTCTTT.

This clone has more than one count but fewer than ten. One end of the junction fails to match germline, which may point to a read error. The chain couples TRBV7-7 to TRBJ1-1, with TRBD1 identical over 9 bases. The length of the CDR3 is 15 residues. In germline, CDR1 is SSHAT, CDR2 FNYEAQ (reference sequence). The CDR3 region is CASSPTGGLNTEAFF. The DNA of the CDR3 is TGTGCTAGCAGCCCGACAGGGGGTTTGAACACTGAAGCTTTCTTT.

The chain is built from TRBV7-2 and TRBJ1-1, with 7 bases fitting TRBD1. Germline CDR1 and CDR2: SGHTA and FQGNSA. The CDR3 loop spans 15 amino acids. After removal of 0 bases from V and 4 bases from J, the junction contained 5 bases not matched to a gene. CDR3 in amino acids: CASSLADREATEAFF. In DNA form, the CDR3 reads TGTGCCAGCAGCTTAGCAGACAGGGAGGCCACTGAAGCTTTCTTT.

The V and J genes are TRBV5-4 and TRBJ2-7; no firm D call. Trimming removed 6 bases from V and 3 bases from J, with 10 bases in between. The germline gives CDR1 SGHNT, CDR2 YYREEE (reference sequence). The CDR3 is made up of 12 amino acids. CDR3 loop: CASTSKDYEQYF. The CDR3, as DNA: TGTGCCAGCACAAGCAAAGACTACGAGCAGTACTTC.

The chain is built from TRBV29-1 and TRBJ2-1, with 8 bases identical to TRBD2. V was pared by 4 bases and J by 4 bases, with 9 bases of the junction left unmatched. This CDR3 has 15 amino acids. Looked up from germline, CDR1 is SQVTM and CDR2 is ANQGSEA. CDR3 coding DNA: TGCAGCGTTGGACTCCTCGCGGGGGGTTACAATGAGCAGTTCTTC. Translation gives CSVGLLAGGYNEQFF.

CDR3 amino acids: CASSYSRRQTDTQYF. The CDR3 DNA reads TGTGCCAGCAGTTACTCGAGACGACAAACAGATACGCAGTATTTT. This chain uses TRBV6-2 or TRBV6-3 with TRBJ2-3, with unresolved D. Trimming stripped 0 bases from V and 3 bases from J, with 10 bases between. The germline V gene has CDR1 MNHEY and CDR2 SVGEGT. This CDR3 has 15 amino acids.

The chain recombines TRBV2 with TRBJ1-3, with 9 bases lining up with TRBD1. Germline CDR1 is SNHLY and CDR2 is FYNNEI. The CDR3 has 15 amino acids. The trim removed 6 bases at V and 3 bases at J, leaving 6 bases unmatched. Written as DNA, the CDR3 is TGTGCCAGCAGATTGGGACAGGGAGGTGGAAACACCATATATTTT. Its protein is CASRLGQGGGNTIYF.

V usage is TRBV7-2 and J usage is TRBJ2-1; 13 bases align to TRBD2. V was clipped by 4 bases and J by 0 bases; unmatched bases: 3. CDR3 length equals 17 residues. Germline CDR1 reads SGHTA; CDR2 reads FQGNSA. CDR3 residues: CASSSTSGGGSYNEQFF. The CDR3, as DNA: TGTGCCAGCAGCTCAACTAGCGGGGGGGGCTCCTACAATGAGCAGTTCTTC.

V gene TRBV3-1 (or the pseudogene TRBV3-2) combines with J gene TRBJ2-3; weak D call: TRBD2 (7 bases). Germline CDR1 reads LGHDT; CDR2 reads YNNKEL (reference sequence). This CDR3 has 16 amino acids. V was pared by 7 bases and J by 7 bases, with 24 bases between. The CDR3 reads CASTPPKGGGSNTQYF. The CDR3 nucleotides are TGTGCCAGCACCCCTCCAAAGGGGGGGGGCTCTAATACGCAGTATTTT.

The chain combines TRBV19 with TRBJ2-3; TRBD2 might be the D (5 bases). The CDR3 runs 12 residues. V was shortened by 8 bases and J by 6 bases, with 12 bases between the two germline ends. Germline V gene sequence: CDR1 LNHDA, CDR2 SQIVND (reference sequence). The CDR3 loop is CASGVRGDTQYF. In nucleotides, the CDR3 is TGTGCCAGTGGAGTAAGAGGGGATACGCAGTATTTT.

The J gene is TRBJ1-1, the V gene TRBV19, with D hard to call. CDR1 and CDR2 from the germline V gene are LNHDA and SQIVND (reference sequence). The CDR3 runs to 14 residues. The V gene lost 8 bases and the J gene lost 1 base, with 14 bases spanning the gap. The CDR3 protein is CASASLQANTEAFF. DNA of the CDR3: TGTGCCAGTGCTAGCCTACAAGCGAACACTGAAGCTTTCTTT.

V and J are TRBV3-1 (or the pseudogene TRBV3-2) and TRBJ1-2; possible D gene TRBD1, 5 bases. V was trimmed by 1 base and J by 5 bases, leaving 14 bases between them. CDR3 size: 15 residues. Per germline, CDR1 LGHDT and CDR2 YNNKEL (reference sequence). This chain's CDR3 is CASSQGAGMLYGYTF. In DNA form, the CDR3 reads TGTGCCAGCAGCCAAGGGGCAGGGATGCTGTATGGCTACACCTTC.

This clone was detected only a few times. The V gene is TRBV7-6, the J gene TRBJ1-6; 9 bases map to TRBD1. CDR3 length: 15 amino acids. Germline V gives CDR1 SGHVS, CDR2 FNYEAQ. V dropped 2 bases and J dropped 5; count of bases not matched to a gene: 1. CDR3 in DNA: TGTGCCAGCAGCTTAAGGACAGGGGATAATTCACCCCTCCACTTT. It is translated as CASSLRTGDNSPLHF.

The chain joins TRBV12-3 or TRBV12-4 to TRBJ2-1, with 7 nucleotides matching TRBD2. V shed 5 bases and J 7 bases; nucleotides not matched to a gene: 5. This CDR3 is 13 amino acids long. The CDR3: CASSTEGGNEQFF. In DNA form, the CDR3 reads TGTGCCAGCAGTACGGAGGGAGGGAATGAGCAGTTCTTC.

The table lists this clone with a count of one. The chain recombines TRBV28 with TRBJ1-3, with a tentative D call TRBD1 (6 bases). The germline V gene has CDR1 MDHEN and CDR2 SYDVKM. The CDR3 has 15 amino acids. V shed 5 bases and J shed 2 bases, with 13 bases lying between them. The CDR3 protein is CASSQTGLAGNTIYF. CDR3 coding DNA: TGTGCCAGCAGTCAAACAGGGTTAGCTGGAAACACCATATATTTT.

The chain combines TRBV29-1 with TRBJ2-3; tentatively, D is TRBD1 (6 bases). This CDR3 has 13 amino acids. Germline loops: CDR1 SQVTM, CDR2 ANQGSEA. The V end was cut by 6 bases, the J end by 2 bases, with 12 bases between. The CDR3 bases are TGCAGCGTCGGACAGTTTAACACAGATACGCAGTATTTT. The encoded protein is CSVGQFNTDTQYF.

V usage is TRBV29-1 and J usage is TRBJ1-1, with D possibly being TRBD1 (5 bases). Trimming removed 4 bases from V and 4 bases from J, with 7 bases in between. The CDR3 extends over 11 amino acids. Germline loops: CDR1 SQVTM, CDR2 ANQGSEA. The CDR3: CSVAGVTEAFF. CDR3 nucleotide sequence: TGCAGCGTTGCGGGGGTCACTGAAGCTTTCTTT.

This clone was picked up one time. The chain couples TRBV27 to TRBJ1-5; 8 bases are shared with TRBD1. Germline V gene data show CDR1 as MNHEY and CDR2 as SMNVEV (reference sequence). This CDR3 region has 15 residues. V lost 5 bases to trimming and J lost 5 bases; unmatched junction nucleotides: 8. The chain's CDR3 is CASSPWTGSHQPQHF. The CDR3 DNA is TGTGCCAGCAGTCCCTGGACAGGGTCCCATCAGCCCCAGCATTTT.

The chain recombines TRBV9 with TRBJ1-1; TRBD1 matches 7 bases. Germline values: CDR1 SGDLS, CDR2 YYNGEE. V was pared by 3 bases and J by 1 base, with 6 bases of the junction left unmatched. CDR3 length: 15 residues. CDR3: CASSAATGENTEAFF. In DNA form, the CDR3 reads TGTGCCAGCAGCGCAGCTACAGGGGAGAACACTGAAGCTTTCTTT.